Below are 21 T cell receptor beta chains sequenced from a single sample in a study of T-cell memory formation after mild COVID-19. Using its own MiXCR run on the 5' RACE reads, TCRdb lists one record per CDR3 protein. The sample holds fewer than 600,000 distinct CDR3 sequences, roughly 22% seen once. Sequenced input: PBMCs or a T cell subset sorted from them (not recorded which). The receptor source for this set is an adult woman who had mild COVID-19 (a few samples of this study predate the infection). Cell type and time point are not known.

This clonotype was seen a few times. At one end, the junction sequence differs from germline, possibly due to a read error. The rearrangement links TRBV10-3 to TRBJ1-2, with D possibly TRBD1 on 5 matching bases. The CDR3 has 11 amino acids. Germline CDR1 reads ENHRY; CDR2 reads SYGVKD. The CDR3 region has the DNA TGTGCCATCAGTGAGGGGAACGACAGAGGATTC. Encoded protein: CAISEGNDRGF.

This clonotype came up a few times. One end of the junction fails to match germline, which may point to a read error. The genes are TRBV7-7 and TRBJ2-5; 8 bases agree with TRBD1. This CDR3 has 14 residues. Germline CDR1 and CDR2: SSHAT and FNYEAQ (reference sequence). The CDR3 DNA is TGTGCTAGCAGCTTCGACAGGGGACAAGAGACCCAGTACTTC. It codes for CASSFDRGQETQYF.

The chain recombines TRBV12-3 or TRBV12-4 with TRBJ2-7, with D possibly matching TRBD1 (6 bases). The CDR3 runs 12 residues. CDR3 loop: CASKGERYEQYF. In DNA form, the CDR3 reads TGTGCTTCCAAGGGGGAGAGATACGAGCAGTACTTC.

This clonotype was counted only a few times. The V gene is TRBV7-2, the J gene TRBJ2-5; tentatively, D is TRBD1 (6 bases). Germline V gene lookup returns CDR1 SGHTA and CDR2 FQGNSA. V dropped 5 bases and J dropped 4 bases, with 14 bases sitting between them. This CDR3 contains 14 residues. The CDR3: CASSRIQGAETQYF. In DNA, the CDR3 is TGTGCCAGCAGCCGTATACAGGGAGCAGAGACCCAGTACTTC.

This clonotype was observed many times. The chain employs TRBV27 and TRBJ1-2; no clear D. V was shortened by 3 bases and J by 4 bases, with 9 bases between the two germline ends. The V gene's germline CDR1 is MNHEY and CDR2 SMNVEV (reference sequence). This CDR3 is 13 amino acids long. The CDR3 region is CASSLKGTYGYTF. CDR3 in DNA: TGTGCCAGCAGTTTGAAGGGAACCTATGGCTACACCTTC.

This clonotype was counted at least ten times. This chain links TRBV29-1 with TRBJ2-1, with a tentative D call TRBD2 (5 bases). Trimming took off 7 bases at V and 12 bases at J, with 16 bases between the two ends. The CDR3 runs 11 residues. Germline CDR1 is SQVTM and CDR2 is ANQGSEA. The DNA for the CDR3 is TGCAGCGCTGGGAGTAATGATGCGCAGTTCTTC. Translation: CSAGSNDAQFF.

This clonotype was counted a few times. The chain combines TRBV4-2 with TRBJ1-1; D possibly corresponds to TRBD1 (5 bases). V was pared by 7 bases and J by 0 bases, with 15 bases between. Germline V lookup: CDR1 LGHNA, CDR2 YNFKEQ. This CDR3 region has 15 residues. The CDR3 sequence is CASKGKGDMNTEAFF. The CDR3 DNA reads TGTGCCAGCAAGGGGAAGGGAGACATGAACACTGAAGCTTTCTTT.

The chain has TRBV11-3 and TRBJ2-2; 7 positions match TRBD2. Germline V lookup: CDR1 SGHNT, CDR2 YENEEA. V lost 4 bases to trimming and J lost 4 bases; unmatched junction nucleotides: 9. This CDR3 contains 16 residues. This chain's CDR3 is CASSSEGLAVTGELFF. Written as DNA, the CDR3 is TGTGCCAGCAGCTCAGAAGGGCTAGCGGTCACCGGGGAGCTGTTTTTT.

This sequence joins TRBV5-1 and TRBJ1-1; TRBD1 matches at 10 bases. The CDR3 contains 14 residues. Per germline, CDR1 SGHRS and CDR2 YFSETQ. J gave up 7 bases and V 3 bases, and 6 bases lay outside the gene matches. The CDR3, as DNA: TGCGCCAGCAGCTCGACGGGGACAGGGGTTGAAGCTTTCTTT. It yields the protein CASSSTGTGVEAFF. Full variable domain (missing parts from reference TRBV5-1 and TRBJ1-1): KAGVTQTPRYLIKTRGQQVTLSCSPISGHRSVSWYQQTPGQGLQFLFEYFSETQRNKGNFPGRFSGRQFSNSRSEMNVSTLELGDSALYLCASSSTGTGVEAFFGQGTRLTVV.

CDR3 nucleotides: TGTGCCAGCAGCTTAGGAGACAGCGTACCCAAGCAGTACTTC. It specifies CASSLGDSVPKQYF. The V gene is TRBV7-6, the J gene TRBJ2-7; TRBD1 is a possible D gene (5 bases). Trimming cost V 1 base and J 8 bases, with 15 bases left between them. CDR3 length: 14 amino acids. Per germline, CDR1 SGHVS and CDR2 FNYEAQ.

This clonotype was recorded a few times. The V and J genes are TRBV12-5 and TRBJ1-1, with D maybe TRBD1 (6 bases). The CDR3 has 15 amino acids. Germline V gene sequence: CDR1 LGHNT, CDR2 FRNRAP. V lost 6 bases and J 5 bases, leaving 19 bases between the germline ends. CDR3 sequence (DNA): TGTGCTAGTGGCCTCCCTGCGGGGGCGGGGACTGAAGCTTTCTTT. Its protein is CASGLPAGAGTEAFF. Full variable domain (outside the CDR3, taken from reference TRBV12-5 and TRBJ1-1): DARVTQTPRHKVTEMGQEVTMRCQPILGHNTVFWYRQTMMQGLELLAYFRNRAPLDDSGMPKDRFSAEMPDATLATLKIQPSEPRDSAVYFCASGLPAGAGTEAFFGQGTRLTVV.

This clonotype occurred a few times. The V gene is TRBV2, the J gene TRBJ2-7; D is tentatively TRBD1 or TRBD2 (5 bases each). Germline-derived CDR1 and CDR2 are SNHLY and FYNNEI. V lost 7 bases and J lost 4, with 11 bases in between. CDR3 length: 12 residues. This CDR3 is CASIQGVYEQYF. Here the CDR3 DNA reads TGTGCCAGCATCCAGGGAGTATACGAGCAGTACTTC.

This clonotype was seen ten or more times. The chain has TRBV12-3 or TRBV12-4 and TRBJ2-7, with 9 bases fitting TRBD1. Unmatched junction bases numbered 12, after V lost 5 bases and J lost 7 bases. The CDR3 length is 15 residues. The CDR3 protein is CASSRGDRVSGEQYF. In DNA, the CDR3 is TGTGCCAGCAGTCGCGGGGACAGGGTCTCTGGTGAGCAGTACTTC.

This clonotype was detected only once. The rearrangement uses TRBV27 and TRBJ2-7, with D possibly matching TRBD2 (5 bases). Germline V gives CDR1 MNHEY, CDR2 SMNVEV (reference sequence). The length of the CDR3 is 15 residues. The V end was cut by 3 bases, the J end by 7 bases, with 19 bases between. CDR3 DNA: TGTGCCAGCAGTTTGGTCCGAGGGCAGCTTAAAGAGCAGTACTTC. It encodes CASSLVRGQLKEQYF.

The V and J genes are TRBV7-9 and TRBJ1-3; D gene ambiguous. Germline-derived CDR1 and CDR2 are SEHNR and FQNEAQ (reference sequence). Trimming pared 7 bases from V and 3 bases from J, leaving 4 bases between. The CDR3 is made up of 11 amino acids. This CDR3 reads CASTGGNTIYF. CDR3 DNA sequence: TGTGCCAGCACGGGTGGAAACACCATATATTTT. The full variable domain, in which reference TRBV7-9 and TRBJ1-3 provide the parts outside the CDR3, is DTGVSQNPRHKITKRGQNVTFRCDPISEHNRLYWYRQTLGQGPEFLTYFQNEAQLEKSRLLSDRFSAERPKGSFSTLEIQRTEQGDSAMYLCASTGGNTIYFGEGSWLTVV.

This clonotype was detected only a few times. This chain connects TRBV5-1 to TRBJ2-1, with 8 bases identical to TRBD1. This CDR3 is 16 amino acids long. V shed 4 bases and J 0 bases; nucleotides not matched to a gene: 6. Per the germline V gene, CDR1 is SGHRS and CDR2 is YFSETQ. The CDR3 region is CASSQRQGSSYNEQFF. The CDR3 coding sequence is TGCGCCAGCAGCCAAAGACAGGGGAGCTCCTACAATGAGCAGTTCTTC.

The chain couples TRBV3-1 to TRBJ2-5; the match to TRBD2 covers 11 bases. The V segment lost 4 bases and the J segment 10 bases; nucleotides outside the gene matches: 5. The CDR3 totals 13 residues. Germline CDR1 reads LGHDT; CDR2 reads YNNKEL (reference sequence). CDR3 in DNA: TGTGCCAGCAGCCTAGGGACTAGCGGCAACCAGTACTTC. This gives the protein CASSLGTSGNQYF.

The DNA for the CDR3 is TGTGCCAGCAGCTTAATCCCCAGGGGGCGTCCCCCAGGCAATCAGCCCCAGCATTTT. Translated: CASSLIPRGRPPGNQPQHF. The chain combines TRBV7-2 with TRBJ1-5, with 8 bases aligning to TRBD1. V lost 2 bases, J lost 2 bases, and 14 bases stayed unmatched. Per the germline V gene, CDR1 is SGHTA and CDR2 is FQGNSA. CDR3 length equals 19 residues. The full variable domain, with the rest looked up from reference TRBV7-2 and TRBJ1-5, is GAGVSQSPSNKVTEKGKDVELRCDPISGHTALYWYRQSLGQGLEFLIYFQGNSAPDKSGLPSDRFSAERTGGSVSTLTIQRTQQEDSAVYLCASSLIPRGRPPGNQPQHFGDGTRLSIL.

This clonotype occurred a few times. V gene TRBV14 combines with J gene TRBJ2-3; possible D gene TRBD2, 6 bases. The ends were cut back, 1 base at V and 5 bases at J, with 10 bases in the middle. The CDR3 has 14 residues. CDR1 is SGHDN and CDR2 is FVKESK in the germline V gene. CDR3 region: CASSQGDLLDTQYF. CDR3 coding DNA: TGTGCCAGCAGCCAAGGGGACTTGCTAGATACGCAGTATTTT.

This clonotype appeared a few times. J is TRBJ1-1 and V is TRBV9, with D tentatively TRBD1 (5 bases). V was pared by 1 base and J by 4 bases, with 11 bases between. The CDR3 loop spans 14 amino acids. CDR1 and CDR2 (germline): SGDLS, YYNGEE. This CDR3 is CASSVHQGSTEAFF. CDR3 in DNA: TGTGCCAGCAGCGTACACCAGGGAAGCACTGAAGCTTTCTTT.

In its sample, this clonotype was seen a few times. The chain is built from TRBV14 and TRBJ2-5, with a tentative D call TRBD2 (6 bases). Trimming pared 5 bases from V and 1 base from J, leaving 14 bases between. CDR1 is SGHDN, CDR2 FVKESK, per germline. CDR3 length: 15 residues. The CDR3 is CASSTARGVQETQYF. The CDR3 nucleotides are TGTGCCAGCAGCACGGCGCGCGGGGTCCAAGAGACCCAGTACTTC.